This record looks at one T cell receptor (beta chain) sequence and its context. Profiling relied on immunoSEQ multiplex PCR, and the TCRdb table lists in-frame clones only, not all of them. The profile shows approximately 140,000 clones, 84% of them singletons. This specimen belongs to a study of blood T cell repertoires in COVID-19. In the study overall: Either two negative PCRs, clearance, or symptom resolution qualified Cohort 3 donors as recovered.

The study drew participants aged roughly 18 to 95 years from some 23 US areas. Allocation to cohorts depended on clinical history reported by the participants. The CDR3 extends over 17 amino acids. Trimming stripped 2 bases from V and 2 bases from J, with 17 bases between. CDR1 is KGHSH, CDR2 LQKENI, per germline. The TCR was taken from a man in his fifties in a cohort exposed to, infected with or recovered from COVID-19 (not recorded which). Sequenced: PBMCs or T cells enriched from blood (not recorded which). This chain connects TRBV18 to TRBJ2-3; possible D gene TRBD2, 6 bases. In nucleotides, the CDR3 is TGTGCCAGCTCACCAAGACAGTTAGCGGACTCCACAGATACGCAGTATTTT. Protein sequence: CASSPRQLADSTDTQYF.